This T cell receptor (beta chain) was found in a study of T-cell reconstitution after alpha-beta-depleted transplantation in children. Unique molecular identifiers tagged the TCRbeta library. TCRdb recomputed calls from the PCR reads with MiXCR, one row per CDR3 protein. The profile shows a few hundred thousand distinct CDR3 sequences, 27% of them singletons. Study conclusions and caveats: The origin of high day-60 TCRbeta diversity in some patients lay in surviving recipient T cells and thymic progenitors. Alpha-beta T cells present about two months after transplant were reported to originate from several hundred expanded graft clones. T-cell numbers and diversity one year post-transplant derived largely from freshly generated T cells.

CDR3 size: 15 residues. CDR1 KGHSH and CDR2 LQKENI come from the germline V gene. With 6 bases clipped from V and 2 bases from J, the junction kept 5 bases outside the gene matches. There are many counts of this clonotype. Its matching antigen is unknown. Sequenced material: PBMCs, taken before TCRalphabeta/CD19-depleted stem cell transplant. This chain links TRBV18 with TRBJ2-5; TRBD1 matches at 11 bases. The sequence was obtained from a boy younger than two with Wiskott-Aldrich syndrome, due to receive a stem cell transplant. CDR3 loop: CASSLDRGRQETQYF. CDR3 DNA: TGTGCCAGCTCCCTGGACAGGGGGCGACAAGAGACCCAGTACTTC.